This TCR beta chain was sequenced in a study of T cell responses to AZD1222 COVID-19 vaccine. Study-level findings and limits: Donors skewed white British and female; clonal diversity was possibly underestimated. CD4 TCRs linked to vaccination spanned spike, dominating at 160-218 and 743-854. Without day 14 samples, only post-peak T cell repertoires were studied.

In regard to this clone: Its antigen remains unknown.

Germline CDR1 SGHTA, CDR2 FQGNSA. The CDR3 sequence is 13 residues long. Trimming shortened V by 8 bases and J by 5 bases, and 12 bases separated the two germline ends. Using immunoSEQ multiplex PCR, the repertoire was profiled, and TCRdb retains in-frame clones only, with some absent. Seen here are more than 80,000 clones, 80% to 90% observed once, and the top ten hold 12%. The sample was peripheral blood, taken 28 days after the second AZD1222 dose. The TCR was taken from an adult who received the AZD1222 COVID-19 vaccine. The chain joins TRBV7-2 to TRBJ2-2, with D unclear. This CDR3 reads CASLGWGTGELFF. In nucleotides, the CDR3 is TGTGCCAGCCTCGGGTGGGGAACCGGGGAGCTGTTTTTT.